The 4 T cell receptor beta chains below come from one sample, sequenced in a study of OX40 agonist ivuxolimab in advanced cancers. Profiled with immunoSEQ multiplex PCR; TCRdb holds only in-frame clones, not every one. The sample yields tens of thousands of clones, roughly 81% seen once. This specimen was CD4+ or CD8+ T cells sorted from blood, taken in a trial of the OX40 agonist ivuxolimab. The receptors stem from an adult with an advanced solid tumor such as melanoma, head and neck, liver or kidney cancer.

In this sample, this clone turned up once. V and J are TRBV9 and TRBJ2-3; tentatively, D is TRBD2 (5 bases). Trimming shortened V by 4 bases and J by 4 bases, and 16 bases separated the two germline ends. CDR1 SGDLS and CDR2 YYNGEE come from the germline V gene. The CDR3 is made up of 15 amino acids. CDR3 amino acids: CASSFKGWESDTQYF. The CDR3 DNA is TGTGCCAGCAGCTTCAAGGGTTGGGAGTCAGATACGCAGTATTTT.

The rearrangement joins TRBV5-1 to TRBJ2-7; perhaps TRBD2 as D (5 bases). The CDR3 runs to 15 residues. V was cut by 4 bases and J by 4 bases, with 18 bases left in between. Germline CDR1 and CDR2: SGHRS and YFSETQ. CDR3 coding DNA: TGCGCCAGCAGCCCCCAGAGGGAGAGAGCTTACGAGCAGTACTTC. Protein sequence: CASSPQRERAYEQYF.

This chain links TRBV27 with TRBJ1-3, with D tentatively TRBD1 (6 bases). Trimming took off 5 bases at V and 4 bases at J, with 18 bases between the two ends. Germline V lookup: CDR1 MNHEY, CDR2 SMNVEV (reference sequence). The CDR3 runs 16 residues. CDR3 amino acids: CASSRLAGDPGNTIYF. The CDR3 DNA reads TGTGCCAGCAGTCGACTCGCAGGGGACCCAGGAAACACCATATATTTT.

The chain has TRBV5-1 and TRBJ2-7, with 7 bases fitting TRBD2. Germline lookup yields CDR1 SGHRS and CDR2 YFSETQ. This CDR3 is built from 15 residues. Germline trimming cut 1 base from V and 5 bases from J; bases unmatched to any gene: 9. The CDR3 DNA is TGCGCCAGCAGCTTGTCGGCGGGGGTCTACGACGAGCAGTACTTC. Translation gives CASSLSAGVYDEQYF.